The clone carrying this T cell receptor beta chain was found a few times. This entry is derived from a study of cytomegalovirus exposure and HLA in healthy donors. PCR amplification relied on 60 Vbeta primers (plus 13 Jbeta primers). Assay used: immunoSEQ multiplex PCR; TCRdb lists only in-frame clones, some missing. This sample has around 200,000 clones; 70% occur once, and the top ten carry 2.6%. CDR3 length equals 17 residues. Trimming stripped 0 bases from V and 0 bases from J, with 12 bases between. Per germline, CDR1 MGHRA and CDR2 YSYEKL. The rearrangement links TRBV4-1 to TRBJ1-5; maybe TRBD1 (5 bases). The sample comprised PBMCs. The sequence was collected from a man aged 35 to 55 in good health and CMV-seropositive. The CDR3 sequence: CASSQEADRNSNQPQHF. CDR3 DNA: TGCGCCAGCAGCCAAGAGGCCGACAGAAATAGCAATCAGCCCCAGCATTTT.